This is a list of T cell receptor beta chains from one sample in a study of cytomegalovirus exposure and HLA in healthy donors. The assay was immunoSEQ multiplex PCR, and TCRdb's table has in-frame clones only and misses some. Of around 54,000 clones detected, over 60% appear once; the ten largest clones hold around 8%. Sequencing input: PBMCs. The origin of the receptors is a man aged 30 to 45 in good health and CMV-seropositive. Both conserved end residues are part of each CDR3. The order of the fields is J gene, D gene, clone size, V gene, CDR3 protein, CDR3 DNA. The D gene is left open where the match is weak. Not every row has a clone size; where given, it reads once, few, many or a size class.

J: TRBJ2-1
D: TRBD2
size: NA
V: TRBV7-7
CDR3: CASSPGLAGGNEQFF
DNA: TGTGCCAGCAGCCCAGGACTAGCGGGGGGTAATGAGCAGTTCTTC

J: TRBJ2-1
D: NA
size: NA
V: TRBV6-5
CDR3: CASSYQGTEQFF
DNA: TGTGCCAGCAGTTACCAGGGTACTGAGCAGTTCTTC

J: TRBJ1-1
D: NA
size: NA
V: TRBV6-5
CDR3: CASSPQGKWAFF
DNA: TGTGCCAGCAGTCCTCAGGGAAAATGGGCTTTCTTT

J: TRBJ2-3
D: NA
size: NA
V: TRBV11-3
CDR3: CASSLGEPGTQYF
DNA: TGTGCCAGCAGCTTAGGGGAGCCGGGTACGCAGTATTTT

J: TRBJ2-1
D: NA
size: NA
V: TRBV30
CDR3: CAWELGASYNEQFF
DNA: TGTGCCTGGGAGTTGGGGGCTTCCTACAATGAGCAGTTCTTC

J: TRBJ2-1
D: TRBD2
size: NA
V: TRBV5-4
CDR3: CASSVPGLVLQSYNEQFF
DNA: TGTGCCAGCAGCGTTCCGGGACTAGTCTTACAATCCTACAATGAGCAGTTCTTC

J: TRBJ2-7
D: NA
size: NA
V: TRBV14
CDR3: CASSQDFGERFYEQYF
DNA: TGTGCCAGCAGCCAAGATTTCGGGGAAAGGTTTTACGAGCAGTACTTC

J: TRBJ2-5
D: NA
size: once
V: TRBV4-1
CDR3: CASSQGWTAGQETQYF
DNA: TGCGCCAGCAGCCAAGGCTGGACAGCCGGGCAAGAGACCCAGTACTTC

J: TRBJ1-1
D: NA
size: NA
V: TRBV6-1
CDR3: CASKVDGGNTEAFF
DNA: TGTGCCAGCAAAGTCGACGGGGGGAACACTGAAGCTTTCTTT

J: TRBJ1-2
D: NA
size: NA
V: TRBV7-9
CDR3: CASSLLLGEVSYTF
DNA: TGTGCCAGCAGCTTACTCTTGGGGGAGGTGAGCTACACCTTC

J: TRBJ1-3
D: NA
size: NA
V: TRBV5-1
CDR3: CASSRDGAASSGNTIYF
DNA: TGCGCCAGCAGCCGGGATGGTGCCGCAAGCTCTGGAAACACCATATATTTT

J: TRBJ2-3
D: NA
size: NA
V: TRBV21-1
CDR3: CASSPPKACRGPYTDTQYF
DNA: TGTGCCAGCAGCCCCCCGAAGGCGTGCAGGGGGCCCTACACAGATACGCAGTATTTT

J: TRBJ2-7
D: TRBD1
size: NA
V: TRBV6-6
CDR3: CASSCRTGSSYEQYF
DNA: TGTGCCAGCAGTTGCAGGACAGGGAGCTCCTACGAGCAGTACTTC

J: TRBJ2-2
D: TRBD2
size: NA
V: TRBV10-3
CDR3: CAISESSGGDTGELFF
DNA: TGTGCCATCAGTGAGTCCAGCGGGGGGGACACCGGGGAGCTGTTTTTT

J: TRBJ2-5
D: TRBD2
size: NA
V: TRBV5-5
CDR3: CASSLVTSLAGGPMETQYF
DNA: TGTGCCAGCAGCTTGGTTACGTCGCTAGCGGGGGGGCCAATGGAGACCCAGTACTTC

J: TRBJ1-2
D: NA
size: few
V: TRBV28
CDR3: CASSPPDYGYTF
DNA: TGTGCCAGCAGCCCCCCGGACTATGGCTACACCTTC

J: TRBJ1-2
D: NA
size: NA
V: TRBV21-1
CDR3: CASSKASQEHNYGYTF
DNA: TGTGCCAGCAGCAAAGCCTCGCAGGAACATAACTATGGCTACACCTTC

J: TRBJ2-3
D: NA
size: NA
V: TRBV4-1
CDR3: CASSQGQLSRTDTQYF
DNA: TGCGCCAGCAGCCAAGGACAGCTTAGTCGCACAGATACGCAGTATTTT

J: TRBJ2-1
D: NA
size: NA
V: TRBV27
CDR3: CASSLGLGRSSYNEQFF
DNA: TGTGCCAGCAGTTTGGGTCTAGGTAGGAGCTCCTACAATGAGCAGTTCTTC

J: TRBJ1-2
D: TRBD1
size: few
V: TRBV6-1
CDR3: CASSGSRDSNYGYTF
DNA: TGTGCCAGCAGTGGCAGCCGGGACAGCAACTATGGCTACACCTTC

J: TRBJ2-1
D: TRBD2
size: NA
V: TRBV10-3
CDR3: CAISGLAGGPYEQFF
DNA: TGTGCCATCAGTGGACTAGCGGGGGGGCCGTATGAGCAGTTCTTC

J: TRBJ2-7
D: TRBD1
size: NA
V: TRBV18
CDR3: CASSPGQGKTYEQYF
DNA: TGTGCCAGCTCACCGGGACAGGGGAAGACCTACGAGCAGTACTTC

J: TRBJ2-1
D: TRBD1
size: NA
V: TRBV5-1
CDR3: CASSDGTASYNEQFF
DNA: TGCGCCAGCAGCGACGGGACAGCCTCCTACAATGAGCAGTTCTTC

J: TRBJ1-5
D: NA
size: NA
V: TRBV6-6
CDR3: CASSYGRGQPQHF
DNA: TGTGCCAGCAGTTATGGCAGGGGTCAGCCCCAGCATTTT

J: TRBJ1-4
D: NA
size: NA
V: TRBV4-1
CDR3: CASSPTESNEKLFF
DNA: TGCGCCAGCAGCCCGACAGAAAGTAATGAAAAACTGTTTTTT

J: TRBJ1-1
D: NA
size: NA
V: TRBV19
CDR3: CASSLRGGNTEAFF
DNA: TGTGCCAGTAGTCTACGGGGAGGGAACACTGAAGCTTTCTTT

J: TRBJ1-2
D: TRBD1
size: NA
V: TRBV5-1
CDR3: CASSLGQGAPGYGYTF
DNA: TGCGCCAGCAGCTTGGGACAGGGGGCGCCGGGCTATGGCTACACCTTC

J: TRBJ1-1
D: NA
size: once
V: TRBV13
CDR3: CASSVQGGDTEAFF
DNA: TGTGCCAGCAGCGTGCAGGGCGGAGACACTGAAGCTTTCTTT

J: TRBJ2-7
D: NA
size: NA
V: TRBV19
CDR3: CASSRGGAPDYEQYF
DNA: TGTGCCAGTAGTAGAGGGGGTGCCCCAGACTACGAGCAGTACTTC

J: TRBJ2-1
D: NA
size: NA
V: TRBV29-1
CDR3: CSVAGYNEQFF
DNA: TGCAGCGTTGCGGGATACAATGAGCAGTTCTTC

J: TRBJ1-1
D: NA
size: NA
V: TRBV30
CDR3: CAWSQVNTEAFF
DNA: TGTGCCTGGAGCCAGGTAAACACTGAAGCTTTCTTT

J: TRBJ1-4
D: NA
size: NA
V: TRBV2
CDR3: CASRRGGWETNEKLFF
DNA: TGTGCCAGCAGGAGGGGGGGTTGGGAGACTAATGAAAAACTGTTTTTT

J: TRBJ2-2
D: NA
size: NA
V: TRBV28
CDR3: CASSLPGLPNTGELFF
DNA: TGTGCCAGCAGTTTACCCGGACTACCGAACACCGGGGAGCTGTTTTTT

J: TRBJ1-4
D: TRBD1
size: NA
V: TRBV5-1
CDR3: CASSLAGRGRGPVLTNEKLFF
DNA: TGCGCCAGCAGCTTGGCTGGCAGGGGGCGTGGGCCCGTGTTAACTAATGAAAAACTGTTTTTT

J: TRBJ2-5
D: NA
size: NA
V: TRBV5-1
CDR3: CASSLVGGPNKETQYF
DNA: TGCGCCAGCAGCTTGGTCGGAGGGCCGAACAAAGAGACCCAGTACTTC

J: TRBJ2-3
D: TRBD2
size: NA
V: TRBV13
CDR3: CASSWTSGGSTDTQYF
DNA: TGTGCCAGCAGCTGGACTAGCGGGGGGAGCACAGATACGCAGTATTTT

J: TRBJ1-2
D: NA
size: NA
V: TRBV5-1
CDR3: CASSQRAGTNYGYTF
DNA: TGCGCCAGCAGCCAGCGGGCGGGGACTAACTATGGCTACACCTTC

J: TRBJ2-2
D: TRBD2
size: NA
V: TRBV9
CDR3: CASSVGAGDVGELFF
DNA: TGTGCCAGCAGCGTAGGGGCGGGGGACGTGGGGGAGCTGTTTTTT

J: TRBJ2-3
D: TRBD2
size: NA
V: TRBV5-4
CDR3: CASSLAGITDTQYF
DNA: TGTGCCAGCAGCTTAGCGGGGATCACAGATACGCAGTATTTT

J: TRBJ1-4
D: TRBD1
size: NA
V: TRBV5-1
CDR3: CASSSRGDSRPEKLFF
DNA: TGCGCCAGCAGCTCCAGGGGGGACAGTCGGCCTGAAAAACTGTTTTTT

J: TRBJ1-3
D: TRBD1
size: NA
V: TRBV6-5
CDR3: CASSHRGDGNTIYF
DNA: TGTGCCAGCAGTCACAGGGGCGACGGAAACACCATATATTTT

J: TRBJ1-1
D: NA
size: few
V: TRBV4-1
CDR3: CASSQDMRSGTEAFF
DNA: TGCGCCAGCAGCCAAGATATGAGGTCCGGCACTGAAGCTTTCTTT

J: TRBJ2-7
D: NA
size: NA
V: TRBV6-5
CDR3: CASGSPTGYISYEQYF
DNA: TGTGCCAGCGGTTCCCCTACCGGGTACATCTCCTACGAGCAGTACTTC

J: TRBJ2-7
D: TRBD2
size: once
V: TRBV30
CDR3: CAWKGLAGEQYF
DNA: TGTGCCTGGAAGGGACTAGCGGGCGAGCAGTACTTC

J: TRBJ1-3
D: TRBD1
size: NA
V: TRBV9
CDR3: CASSAGDRAGNTIYF
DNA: TGTGCCAGCAGCGCGGGGGACAGGGCTGGAAACACCATATATTTT

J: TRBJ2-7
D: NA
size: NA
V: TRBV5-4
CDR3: CASSRTVGSYEQYF
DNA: TGTGCCAGCAGCAGGACAGTTGGCTCCTACGAGCAGTACTTC

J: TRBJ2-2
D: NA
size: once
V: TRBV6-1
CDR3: CASSGGPTGELFF
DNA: TGTGCCAGCAGCGGCGGGCCCACCGGGGAGCTGTTTTTT

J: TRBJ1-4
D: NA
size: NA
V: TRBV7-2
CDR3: CASSPQDRRYEKLFF
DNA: TGTGCCAGCAGCCCACAGGACAGACGCTATGAAAAACTGTTTTTT

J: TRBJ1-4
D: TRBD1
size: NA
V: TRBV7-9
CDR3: CASSHSGTATNEKLFF
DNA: TGTGCCAGCAGCCATAGTGGGACAGCTACTAATGAAAAACTGTTTTTT

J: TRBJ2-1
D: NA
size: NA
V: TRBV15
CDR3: CATSRGGNEQFF
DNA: TGTGCCACCAGCAGAGGAGGGAATGAGCAGTTCTTC

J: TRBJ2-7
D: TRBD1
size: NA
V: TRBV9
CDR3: CASSGQGTYEQYF
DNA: TGTGCCAGCAGCGGACAGGGGACCTACGAGCAGTACTTC

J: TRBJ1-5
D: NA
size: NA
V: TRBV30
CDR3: CAWNYGGLYSNQPQHF
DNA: TGTGCCTGGAATTACGGGGGACTTTATAGCAATCAGCCCCAGCATTTT

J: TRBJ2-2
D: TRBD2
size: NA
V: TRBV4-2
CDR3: CASSSPWRGGTGELFF
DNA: TGTGCCAGCAGCTCCCCCTGGCGGGGGGGGACCGGGGAGCTGTTTTTT

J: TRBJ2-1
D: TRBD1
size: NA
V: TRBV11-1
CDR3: CASSPGQSYNEQFF
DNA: TGTGCCAGCAGCCCGGGACAGTCTTACAATGAGCAGTTCTTC